The 28 T cell receptor beta chains below come from one sample, sequenced in a study of blood T cells in healthy people across ages (dated by TCRdb to about 2015). The method behind the library was 5' RACE. The data were produced on an Illumina HiSeq 2500. A second PCR of about 6 to 11 cycles was run with a J-beta primer mix and a sample-barcoded 5' primer. TCRdb ran its own pipeline on the public reads, namely fastp trimming at Q25 and MiXCR clone calling, and kept in-frame beta chains. Records with the same CDR3 protein are collapsed into one entry carrying the most frequent genes and DNA. The sample table shows 790,000 or so distinct CDR3 sequences, and roughly 56% are seen once. Jointly, the top ten make up around 24% of the sample. The sample consisted of blood. All receptors derive from a middle-aged man in good health.

The sample holds a few counts of this clonotype. CDR3 bases: TGTGCCAGCAGCATCGGGTCTCGCGGGGGGCCAGTAGATACGCAGTATTTT. Its protein is CASSIGSRGGPVDTQYF. J is TRBJ2-3 and V is TRBV9, with 8 bases fitting TRBD2. Germline V gene lookup returns CDR1 SGDLS and CDR2 YYNGEE. The length of the CDR3 is 17 residues. V gave up 4 bases and J gave up 5 bases; unmatched junction bases: 15.

The V call is TRBV2, the J call TRBJ2-4; D is possibly TRBD1 (7 bases). This CDR3 contains 15 residues. V shed 2 bases and J shed 4 bases, with 12 bases lying between them. Looked up from germline, CDR1 is SNHLY and CDR2 is FYNNEI. CDR3 loop: CASSEWRDSKNIQYF. CDR3 DNA sequence: TGTGCCAGCAGTGAATGGCGGGACAGTAAAAACATTCAGTACTTC.

CDR3 DNA sequence: TGTGCCAGCAGCCGACGACAGGGGGCGGACGAGCAGTACTTC. This gives the protein CASSRRQGADEQYF. The J gene is TRBJ2-7, the V gene TRBV7-2, with 10 bases identical to TRBD1. CDR1 and CDR2 from the germline V gene are SGHTA and FQGNSA. Germline trimming cut 5 bases from V and 5 bases from J; bases unmatched to any gene: 6. The CDR3 is 14 residues long.

This clonotype was seen a handful of times. CDR3 residues: CSADQDPGETQYF. For the CDR3, the DNA is TGCAGTGCGGACCAGGACCCGGGAGAGACCCAGTACTTC. V is TRBV20-1 and J is TRBJ2-5; D not certain. The V end lost 6 bases, the J end lost 4 bases, and 15 bases lay between the germline ends. Looked up from germline, CDR1 is DFQATT and CDR2 is SNEGSKA (reference sequence). The CDR3 spans 13 residues.

The J gene is TRBJ2-5, the V gene TRBV12-3 or TRBV12-4; no clear D gene. V was pared by 3 bases and J by 0 bases, with 11 bases between. CDR3 length: 15 residues. The chain's CDR3 is CASSFIRTYQETQYF. The CDR3 DNA follows: TGTGCCAGCAGTTTTATACGGACGTACCAAGAGACCCAGTACTTC.

The chain recombines TRBV5-1 with TRBJ1-2; 10 bases line up with TRBD1. The CDR3 covers 17 residues. Per germline, CDR1 SGHRS and CDR2 YFSETQ. After removal of 4 bases from V and 4 bases from J, the junction contained 13 bases not matched to a gene. Here the CDR3 reads CASSRDTGTGASYGYTF. In nucleotides, the CDR3 is TGCGCCAGCAGCCGAGATACCGGGACAGGGGCTTCCTATGGCTACACCTTC.

This clonotype was counted a few times. This sequence joins TRBV27 and TRBJ2-7, with 7 positions matching TRBD2. The CDR3 has 14 amino acids. With V trimmed by 3 bases and J by 4 bases, 6 bases remained unmatched. From germline, CDR1 is MNHEY and CDR2 SMNVEV (reference sequence). The CDR3 DNA reads TGTGCCAGCAGTTTGGGGGAGGGCTGGTACGAGCAGTACTTC. This sequence encodes CASSLGEGWYEQYF.

The J gene is TRBJ2-2, the V gene TRBV6-6; 10 bases are shared with TRBD1. CDR3 size: 16 residues. V lost 6 bases to trimming and J lost 6 bases; unmatched junction nucleotides: 10. Looked up from germline, CDR1 is MNHNY and CDR2 is SVGAGI (reference sequence). CDR3 protein: CASRGTTGGASGELFF. DNA for the CDR3: TGTGCCAGCAGGGGCACGACAGGGGGCGCCTCCGGGGAGCTGTTTTTT.

This clonotype was seen only a few times. The chain combines TRBV10-3 with TRBJ1-2; possible D gene TRBD1, 5 bases. This CDR3 region has 15 residues. Trimming removed 3 bases at V and 4 bases at J, with 15 bases between. Per the germline V gene, CDR1 is ENHRY and CDR2 is SYGVKD. For the CDR3, the DNA is TGTGCCATCAGTGATGATAAGGCAGGGACCTATGGCTACACCTTC. Its protein product is CAISDDKAGTYGYTF.

This clonotype showed up just a few times. This chain links TRBV2 with TRBJ2-5; 9 nucleotides match TRBD2. Germline CDR1 and CDR2: SNHLY and FYNNEI. V was pared by 8 bases and J by 3 bases, with 7 bases of the junction left unmatched. The CDR3 consists of 14 residues. The CDR3 nucleotides read TGTGCCAGCGCCCCGGGACTAGCAGAAGAGACCCAGTACTTC. Its protein product is CASAPGLAEETQYF. Full variable domain (rest looked up from reference TRBV2 and TRBJ2-5): EPEVTQTPSHQVTQMGQEVILRCVPISNHLYFYWYRQILGQKVEFLVSFYNNEISEKSEIFDDQFSVERPDGSNFTLKIRSTKLEDSAMYFCASAPGLAEETQYFGPGTRLLVL.

As regards this clonotype: At one end, the junction sequence differs from germline, possibly due to a read error. The chain couples TRBV20-1 to TRBJ2-1; 7 bases are a match to TRBD1. Per germline, CDR1 DFQATT and CDR2 SNEGSKA (reference sequence). The CDR3 runs to 14 residues. The CDR3 is CSANPIDRVNERFF. The CDR3 coding sequence is TGCAGTGCCAATCCAATCGACAGGGTGAATGAGCGGTTCTTC.

This clonotype occurred a few times. The rearrangement joins TRBV5-1 to TRBJ1-5, with D uncertain. With 4 bases removed from V and 6 bases from J, the gap between germline ends came to 17 bases. The CDR3 totals 15 residues. Germline V lookup: CDR1 SGHRS, CDR2 YFSETQ. CDR3 sequence (DNA): TGCGCCAGCAGCGAAGACCCTTCCGTGGGTCAGCCCCAGCATTTT. The encoded protein is CASSEDPSVGQPQHF.

There are a few counts of this clonotype. This rearrangement joins TRBV29-1 to TRBJ2-5, with D possibly matching TRBD1 (6 bases). CDR3 length: 13 residues. The germline gives CDR1 SQVTM, CDR2 ANQGSEA. V shed 4 bases and J shed 2 bases, with 11 bases lying between them. The CDR3 DNA follows: TGCAGCGTTGGTGGGACATTTCAAGAGACCCAGTACTTC. Protein: CSVGGTFQETQYF.

V is TRBV27 and J is TRBJ2-7, with 7 bases matching TRBD1. V trimming: 5 bases; J trimming: 1 base; junction bases outside the gene matches: 11. CDR1 and CDR2 (germline): MNHEY, SMNVEV (reference sequence). This CDR3 is built from 16 residues. The chain's CDR3 is CASSTRGQRVSYEQYF. The CDR3 coding sequence is TGTGCCAGCAGTACAAGGGGACAGCGTGTTTCCTACGAGCAGTACTTC.

This clonotype was observed a few times. The CDR3 region is CASSPSNLAGVRDEQFF. The CDR3 DNA reads as TGTGCCAGCAGCCCGTCGAATTTAGCGGGAGTAAGGGATGAGCAGTTCTTC. The chain combines TRBV11-1 with TRBJ2-1; TRBD2 agrees at 9 bases. The V segment lost 5 bases and the J segment 8 bases; nucleotides outside the gene matches: 16. CDR1 is SGHAT and CDR2 is FQDESV in the germline V gene (reference sequence). This CDR3 is built from 17 residues.

The CDR3 reads CASRTAGEVPNEQFF. For the CDR3, the DNA is TGCGCCAGCCGAACGGCAGGGGAGGTCCCCAATGAGCAGTTCTTC. The gene calls are TRBV4-1 and TRBJ2-1, with D tentatively TRBD1 or TRBD2 (6 bases each). V dropped 8 bases and J dropped 6 bases, with 20 bases sitting between them. Germline values: CDR1 MGHRA, CDR2 YSYEKL. The length of the CDR3 is 15 residues.

Of note for this clonotype: Compared with germline, one end of the junction differs, possibly owing to a read error. The chain links TRBV7-9 to TRBJ2-1; D assignment may be TRBD1 or TRBD2 (5 bases each). The CDR3 has 16 amino acids. CDR1 is SEHNR, CDR2 FQNEAQ, per germline (reference sequence). The CDR3: CVSRGRGGLPNNEQFF. As DNA, the CDR3 is TGTGTCAGCCGCGGACGGGGCGGCCTACCTAACAATGAGCAGTTCTTC.

This sequence joins TRBV5-1 and TRBJ2-3, with 12 bases that match TRBD2. Unmatched junction bases numbered 8, after V lost 6 bases and J lost 3 bases. The CDR3 is 16 amino acids. Germline V gene data show CDR1 as SGHRS and CDR2 as YFSETQ. The CDR3 nucleotides read TGCGCCAGCAACCCGACGGGACTAGCGGGTACAGATACGCAGTATTTT. Translated: CASNPTGLAGTDTQYF.

The chain is built from TRBV27 and TRBJ1-4; D gene unclear. Germline V CDR1 and CDR2: MNHEY, SMNVEV (reference sequence). This CDR3 contains 14 residues. Trimming took off 5 bases at V and 3 bases at J, with 10 bases between the two ends. The CDR3, as DNA: TGTGCCAGCAGTGAGTGGGCGGCTAATGAAAAACTGTTTTTT. Translating gives CASSEWAANEKLFF.

Comment on this clonotype: Germline is not matched at one junction end, which may reflect a read error. The chain employs TRBV20-1 and TRBJ1-1, with TRBD1 identical over 10 bases. CDR1 and CDR2 (germline): DFQATT, SNEGSKA (reference sequence). CDR3 length: 13 amino acids. CDR3 sequence reads: CSARGTGDPEAFF. DNA of the CDR3: TGCAGTGCAAGAGGGACAGGGGACCCTGAAGCTTTCTTT.

Comments on this clonotype: A read error may account for a junction end that differs from germline. The V call is TRBV29-1, the J call TRBJ2-5; no definite D call. The CDR3 contains 11 residues. CDR1 is SQVTM and CDR2 is ANQGSEA in the germline V gene. CDR3 sequence reads: CSGESEETQYF. The CDR3 nucleotides read TGCAGCGGTGAAAGTGAAGAGACCCAGTACTTC.

The chain links TRBV28 to TRBJ2-3; D remains unclear. V lost 8 bases to trimming and J lost 1 base, with 7 bases between them. Germline loops: CDR1 MDHEN, CDR2 SYDVKM. CDR3 length equals 12 residues. CDR3 amino acids: CASHVGTDTQYF. CDR3 nucleotide sequence: TGTGCCAGCCACGTGGGCACAGATACGCAGTATTTT.

The chain carries TRBV20-1 and TRBJ1-1, with 8 positions matching TRBD1. With 2 bases clipped from V and 0 bases from J, the junction kept 11 bases outside the gene matches. Germline V gives CDR1 DFQATT, CDR2 SNEGSKA (reference sequence). This CDR3 is built from 17 residues. The CDR3 nucleotides read TGCAGTGCTAGAAAATTTTTCTCGGACAGGGTGAACACTGAAGCTTTCTTT. Amino acid sequence: CSARKFFSDRVNTEAFF.

The table lists this clonotype with a few counts. The chain couples TRBV21-1 to TRBJ2-1; TRBD2, the D gene given by the table, was not confirmed from the DNA. TRBV21-1 is a pseudogene. The length of the CDR3 is 15 residues. CDR3 sequence: CASSKWLANYNEQFF. The CDR3 coding sequence is TGTGCCAGCAGCAAATGGCTAGCGAACTACAATGAGCAGTTCTTC.

This clonotype was counted between two and nine times. This chain connects TRBV29-1 to TRBJ2-1; D is undetermined. V lost 0 bases to trimming and J lost 9 bases, with 9 bases between them. The CDR3 consists of 12 residues. The germline gives CDR1 SQVTM, CDR2 ANQGSEA. The CDR3 sequence is CSVEDGKAEQFF. The DNA for the CDR3 is TGCAGCGTTGAAGATGGGAAGGCTGAGCAGTTCTTC.

This rearrangement joins TRBV27 to TRBJ2-4, with 7 bases identical to TRBD2. The CDR3 is made up of 12 amino acids. Germline loops: CDR1 MNHEY, CDR2 SMNVEV (reference sequence). The junction had 7 bases not matched to a gene; V was cut back by 7 bases and J by 10 bases. This chain's CDR3 is CASTAISGIQYF. CDR3 bases: TGTGCCAGCACGGCCATTAGCGGGATTCAGTACTTC.

The chain has TRBV11-2 and TRBJ2-7; TRBD2 aligns across 11 bases. Germline V gene lookup returns CDR1 SGHAT and CDR2 FQNNGV. V dropped 1 base and J dropped 3; count of bases not matched to a gene: 20. This CDR3 is 21 amino acids long. The CDR3 sequence: CASSLVPSWGGLAGGYYEQYF. In DNA form, the CDR3 reads TGTGCCAGCAGCTTAGTACCGAGTTGGGGTGGACTAGCGGGTGGGTACTACGAGCAGTACTTC.

The genes are TRBV12-3 or TRBV12-4 and TRBJ1-1; D uncertain. V dropped 5 bases and J dropped 2 bases, with 12 bases sitting between them. The CDR3 extends over 14 amino acids. The CDR3 nucleotides read TGTGCCAGCAGTCTCCTACCCCCTAACACTGAAGCTTTCTTT. The encoded protein is CASSLLPPNTEAFF.